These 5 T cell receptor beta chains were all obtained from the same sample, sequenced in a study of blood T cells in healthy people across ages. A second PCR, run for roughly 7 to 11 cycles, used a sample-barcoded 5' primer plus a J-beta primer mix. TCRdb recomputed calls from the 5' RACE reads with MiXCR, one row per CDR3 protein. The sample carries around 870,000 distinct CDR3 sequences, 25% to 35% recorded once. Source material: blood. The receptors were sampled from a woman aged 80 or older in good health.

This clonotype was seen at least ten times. The CDR3 region is CASSRPAGKGQETQYF. CDR3 bases: TGTGCCAGCAGCCGACCAGCGGGGAAGGGCCAAGAGACCCAGTACTTC. This chain uses TRBV12-3 or TRBV12-4 with TRBJ2-5; the match to TRBD2 covers 7 bases. The CDR3 contains 16 residues. J was trimmed by 1 base and V by 6 bases; bases with no gene match: 11.

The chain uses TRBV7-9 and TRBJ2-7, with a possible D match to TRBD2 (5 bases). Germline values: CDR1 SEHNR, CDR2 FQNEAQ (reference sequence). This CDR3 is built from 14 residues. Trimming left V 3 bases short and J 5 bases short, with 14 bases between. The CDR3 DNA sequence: TGTGCCAGCAGCTTGGGTCTAGCTAGCCACGAGCAGTACTTC. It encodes CASSLGLASHEQYF. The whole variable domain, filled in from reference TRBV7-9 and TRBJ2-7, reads DTGVSQNPRHKITKRGQNVTFRCDPISEHNRLYWYRQTLGQGPEFLTYFQNEAQLEKSRLLSDRFSAERPKGSFSTLEIQRTEQGDSAMYLCASSLGLASHEQYFGPGTRLTVT.

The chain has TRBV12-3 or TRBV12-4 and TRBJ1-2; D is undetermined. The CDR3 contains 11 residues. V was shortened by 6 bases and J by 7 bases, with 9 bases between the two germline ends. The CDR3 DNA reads TGTGCCAGCAGCCTATTTCTTGGCTACACCTTC. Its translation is CASSLFLGYTF.

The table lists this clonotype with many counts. The CDR3 bases are TGTGCCAGCAGCGATCTCAGCAACAATGAGCAGTTCTTC. Protein: CASSDLSNNEQFF. The rearrangement uses TRBV12-3 or TRBV12-4 and TRBJ2-1; D ambiguous. This CDR3 comprises 13 residues. V was shortened by 6 bases and J by 5 bases, with 11 bases between the two germline ends.

This CDR3 reads CSARDPRQSYEQYF. CDR3 in DNA: TGCAGTGCTAGAGACCCTAGACAGTCCTACGAGCAGTACTTC. The V and J genes are TRBV20-1 and TRBJ2-7, with D perhaps TRBD1 (5 bases). Germline assignment: CDR1 DFQATT and CDR2 SNEGSKA (reference sequence). With 0 bases removed from V and 1 base from J, the gap between germline ends came to 10 bases. The CDR3 loop spans 14 amino acids.